This T cell receptor beta chain emerged from a study of shared clonotypes between healthy human individuals. TCRdb keeps only in-frame clones here, not all; method: immunoSEQ multiplex PCR. The table records millions of clones, more than 90% of them present only once. Each sample came from a Caucasian adult donor living in Nashville, Tennessee. The material sequenced was naive CD4+ T cells sorted from blood. Indicated subset: CD45RA+ positively selected. This TCR came from a man aged 18 to 35 in good health.

In nucleotides, the CDR3 is TGTGCCAGCAGTTTCGAGGGGAACACTGAAGCTTTCTTT. Translating gives CASSFEGNTEAFF. The chain combines TRBV27 with TRBJ1-1; D is ambiguous. There are 13 residues in the CDR3. CDR1 is MNHEY, CDR2 SMNVEV, per germline (reference sequence). Trimming took off 3 bases at V and 1 base at J, with 6 bases between the two ends.